This is a list of T cell receptor beta chains from one sample in a study of CD8 T cells in ankylosing spondylitis. TCRdb re-called the 5' RACE reads through MiXCR, storing one row per CDR3 protein. This sample has approximately 150,000 distinct CDR3 sequences, with around a third found just once. The sample was synovial fluid, either unsorted or a sorted T cell fraction (not recorded which). All receptors come from a male donor with ankylosing spondylitis. CDR3s include the opening cysteine and the closing phenylalanine or tryptophan. Each record gives: CDR3 length, D gene, V gene, J gene, clone size, CDR3 DNA, CDR3 protein. D genes are given only for firm matches. Size is omitted from some rows. Given values are once, few, many or a class for expanded clones.

CDR3 length: 14
D gene: .
V gene: TRBV20-1
J gene: TRBJ1-3
clone size: .
CDR3 DNA: TGCAGTGCTGAGACAGAGAGCTCTGGAAACACCATATATTTT
CDR3 protein: CSAETESSGNTIYF

CDR3 length: 14
D gene: .
V gene: TRBV7-2
J gene: TRBJ1-1
clone size: once
CDR3 DNA: TGTGCCAGCAACCTGGGAGTACGGAACCCTGAAGCTTTCTTT
CDR3 protein: CASNLGVRNPEAFF

CDR3 length: 16
D gene: TRBD1
V gene: TRBV2
J gene: TRBJ1-1
clone size: many
CDR3 DNA: TGTGCCAGCAGCGCGCGCGGGACAGCCCGGAACACTGAAGCTTTCTTT
CDR3 protein: CASSARGTARNTEAFF

CDR3 length: 12
D gene: TRBD1
V gene: TRBV3-1
J gene: TRBJ2-7
clone size: .
CDR3 DNA: TGTGCCAGCAGCCTCCTCAGGGGGCCCACTACCTTC
CDR3 protein: CASSLLRGPTTF

CDR3 length: 13
D gene: .
V gene: TRBV20-1
J gene: TRBJ2-7
clone size: many
CDR3 DNA: TGCAGTGCTAGAGAGGACCGGGACTACGAGCAGTACTTC
CDR3 protein: CSAREDRDYEQYF

CDR3 length: 15
D gene: .
V gene: TRBV20-1
J gene: TRBJ1-5
clone size: .
CDR3 DNA: TGCAGTGCTAGAGATCAGGACTATAGCGATCAGCCCCAGCATTTT
CDR3 protein: CSARDQDYSDQPQHF

CDR3 length: 13
D gene: .
V gene: TRBV20-1
J gene: TRBJ2-5
clone size: few
CDR3 DNA: TGCGGAAGTACCAGGGGGGAGCAAGAGACCCAGTACTTC
CDR3 protein: CGSTRGEQETQYF

CDR3 length: 13
D gene: .
V gene: TRBV11-2
J gene: TRBJ1-5
clone size: .
CDR3 DNA: TGTGCCAGCGGCAGGGATAGCAATCAGCCCCAGCATTTT
CDR3 protein: CASGRDSNQPQHF

CDR3 length: 14
D gene: TRBD2
V gene: TRBV20-1
J gene: TRBJ2-1
clone size: many
CDR3 DNA: TGCAGTGGGGGGGGACTCGAGAGGTACAATGAGCAGTTCTTC
CDR3 protein: CSGGGLERYNEQFF

CDR3 length: 13
D gene: .
V gene: TRBV3-1
J gene: TRBJ2-2
clone size: many
CDR3 DNA: TGTGCCAGCAGCCCTCGCACTAGAATGGAGCTGTTTTTT
CDR3 protein: CASSPRTRMELFF

CDR3 length: 12
D gene: .
V gene: TRBV5-1
J gene: TRBJ2-5
clone size: many
CDR3 DNA: TGCGCCAGCAGCTTGAAAGCGGAGACCCAGTACTTC
CDR3 protein: CASSLKAETQYF

CDR3 length: 17
D gene: TRBD1
V gene: TRBV20-1
J gene: TRBJ1-1
clone size: .
CDR3 DNA: TGCAGTGCTAGACTCCGGGACAGGGGGAAAGGGGTCACTGAAGCTTTCTTT
CDR3 protein: CSARLRDRGKGVTEAFF

CDR3 length: 16
D gene: .
V gene: TRBV20-1
J gene: TRBJ1-5
clone size: .
CDR3 DNA: TGCAGTGCTACCACCCTCCGGGTGACTGGGGATCAGCCCCAGCATTTT
CDR3 protein: CSATTLRVTGDQPQHF

CDR3 length: 13
D gene: .
V gene: TRBV6-2/TRBV6-3
J gene: TRBJ2-2
clone size: .
CDR3 DNA: TGTGCCAGCAGACCCTTACAAACCGGGGAGCTGTTTTTT
CDR3 protein: CASRPLQTGELFF

CDR3 length: 18
D gene: TRBD1
V gene: TRBV3-1
J gene: TRBJ1-5
clone size: .
CDR3 DNA: TGTGCCAGCAGCCAAGATGTCCATGGGACAGGCCCCAATCAGCCCCAGCATTTT
CDR3 protein: CASSQDVHGTGPNQPQHF

CDR3 length: 16
D gene: .
V gene: TRBV6-1
J gene: TRBJ1-5
clone size: .
CDR3 DNA: TGTGCCAGCAGTCGCGGGACACCGATGGGCAATCAGCCCCAGCATTTT
CDR3 protein: CASSRGTPMGNQPQHF

CDR3 length: 15
D gene: TRBD2
V gene: TRBV10-3
J gene: TRBJ2-3
clone size: few
CDR3 DNA: TGTGCCATCAGCCCTGGACTAGCGAATGCGGATACGCAGTATTTT
CDR3 protein: CAISPGLANADTQYF

CDR3 length: 16
D gene: TRBD1
V gene: TRBV5-1
J gene: TRBJ1-1
clone size: .
CDR3 DNA: TGCGCCAGCAGCGGCGGGGATGGTACAGGGGGATCTGAAGCTTTCTTT
CDR3 protein: CASSGGDGTGGSEAFF

CDR3 length: 13
D gene: .
V gene: TRBV20-1
J gene: TRBJ2-7
clone size: .
CDR3 DNA: TGCAGTGCCCCTAAGGACGGGGGAGTCGAGCAGTACTTC
CDR3 protein: CSAPKDGGVEQYF

CDR3 length: 11
D gene: .
V gene: TRBV6-2/TRBV6-3
J gene: TRBJ2-7
clone size: many
CDR3 DNA: TGTGCCAGCAGCGATCAGTTCGAGCAGTACTTC
CDR3 protein: CASSDQFEQYF